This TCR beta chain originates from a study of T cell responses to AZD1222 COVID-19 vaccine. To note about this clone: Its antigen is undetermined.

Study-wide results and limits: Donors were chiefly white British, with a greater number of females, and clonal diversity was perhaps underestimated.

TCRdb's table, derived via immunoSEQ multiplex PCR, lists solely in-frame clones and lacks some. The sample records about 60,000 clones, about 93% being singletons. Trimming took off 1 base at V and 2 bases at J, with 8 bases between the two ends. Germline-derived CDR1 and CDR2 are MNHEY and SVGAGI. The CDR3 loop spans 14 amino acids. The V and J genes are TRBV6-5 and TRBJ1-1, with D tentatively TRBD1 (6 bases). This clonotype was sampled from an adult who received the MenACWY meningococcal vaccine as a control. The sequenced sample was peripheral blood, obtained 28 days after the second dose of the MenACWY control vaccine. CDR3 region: CASSYLQGNTEAFF. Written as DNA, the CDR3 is TGTGCCAGCAGTTACTTACAGGGCAACACTGAAGCTTTCTTT.